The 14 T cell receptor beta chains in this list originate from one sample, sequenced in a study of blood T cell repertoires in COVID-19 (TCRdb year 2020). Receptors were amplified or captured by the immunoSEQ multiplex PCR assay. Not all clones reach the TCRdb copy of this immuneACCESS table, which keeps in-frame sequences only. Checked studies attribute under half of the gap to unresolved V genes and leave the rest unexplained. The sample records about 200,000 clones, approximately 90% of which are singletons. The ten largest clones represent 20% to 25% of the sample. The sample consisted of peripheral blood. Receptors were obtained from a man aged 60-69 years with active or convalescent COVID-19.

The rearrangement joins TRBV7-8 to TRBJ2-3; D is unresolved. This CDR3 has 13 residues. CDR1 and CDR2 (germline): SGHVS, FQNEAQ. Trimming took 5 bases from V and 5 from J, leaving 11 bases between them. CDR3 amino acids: CASSLLIEDTQYF. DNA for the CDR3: TGTGCCAGCAGCCTCCTCATAGAAGATACGCAGTATTTT.

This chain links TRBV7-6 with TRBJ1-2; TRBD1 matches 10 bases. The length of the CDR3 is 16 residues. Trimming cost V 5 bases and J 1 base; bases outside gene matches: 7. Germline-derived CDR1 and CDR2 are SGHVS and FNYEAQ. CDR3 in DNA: TGTGCCAGCAGCCCCCGAGACAGGGGGCTTAACTATGGCTACACCTTC. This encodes CASSPRDRGLNYGYTF. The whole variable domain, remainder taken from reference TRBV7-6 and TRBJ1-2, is GAGVSQSPRYKVTKRGQDVALRCDPISGHVSLYWYRQALGQGPEFLTYFNYEAQQDKSGLPNDRFSAERPEGSISTLTIQRTEQRDSAMYRCASSPRDRGLNYGYTFGSGTRLTVV.

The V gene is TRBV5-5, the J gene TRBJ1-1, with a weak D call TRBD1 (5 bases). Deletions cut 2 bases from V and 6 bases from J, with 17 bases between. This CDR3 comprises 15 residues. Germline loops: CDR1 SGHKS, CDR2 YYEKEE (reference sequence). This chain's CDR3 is CASSFQRGGTAEAFF. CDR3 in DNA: TGTGCCAGCAGCTTTCAACGCGGGGGAACGGCTGAAGCTTTCTTT. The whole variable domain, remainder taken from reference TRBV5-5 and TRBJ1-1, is DAGVTQSPTHLIKTRGQQVTLRCSPISGHKSVSWYQQVLGQGPQFIFQYYEKEERGRGNFPDRFSARQFPNYSSELNVNALLLGDSALYLCASSFQRGGTAEAFFGQGTRLTVV.

As DNA, the CDR3 is TGTGCCATCAGTGACTTCCGGACAGGAAACATTCAGTACTTC. Translating it yields CAISDFRTGNIQYF. This rearrangement joins TRBV10-3 to TRBJ2-4, with 7 bases fitting TRBD1. CDR1 and CDR2 from the germline V gene are ENHRY and SYGVKD. The CDR3 contains 14 residues. The V and J ends lost 3 bases and 6 bases, in that order; junction bases with no gene match: 5.

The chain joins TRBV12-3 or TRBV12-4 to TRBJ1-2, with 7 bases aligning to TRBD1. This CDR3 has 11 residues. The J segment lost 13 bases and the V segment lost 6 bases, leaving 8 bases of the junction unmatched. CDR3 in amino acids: CASSSGTEFTF. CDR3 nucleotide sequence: TGTGCCAGCAGCTCCGGGACAGAATTCACCTTC.

The CDR3 bases are TGTGCCAGCAGCACCGGGACTGATTACTCCTACGAGCAGTACTTC. Translated: CASSTGTDYSYEQYF. J is TRBJ2-7 and V is TRBV5-6, with D perhaps TRBD2 (6 bases). CDR1 and CDR2 from the germline V gene are SGHDT and YYEEEE. V dropped 4 bases and J dropped 0 bases, with 14 bases sitting between them. This CDR3 region has 15 residues.

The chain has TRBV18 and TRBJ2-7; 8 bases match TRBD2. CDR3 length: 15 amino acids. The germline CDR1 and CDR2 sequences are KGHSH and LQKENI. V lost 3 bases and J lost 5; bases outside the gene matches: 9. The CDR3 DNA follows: TGTGCCAGCTCACCGACCGGCGGGGGGACAAACGAGCAGTACTTC. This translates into CASSPTGGGTNEQYF.

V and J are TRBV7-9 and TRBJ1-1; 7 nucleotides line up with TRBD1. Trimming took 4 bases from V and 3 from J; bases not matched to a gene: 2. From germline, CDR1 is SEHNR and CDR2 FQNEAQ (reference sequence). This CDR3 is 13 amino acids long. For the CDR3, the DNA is TGTGCCAGCAGCTCCAGGGGGGACACTGAAGCTTTCTTT. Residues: CASSSRGDTEAFF.

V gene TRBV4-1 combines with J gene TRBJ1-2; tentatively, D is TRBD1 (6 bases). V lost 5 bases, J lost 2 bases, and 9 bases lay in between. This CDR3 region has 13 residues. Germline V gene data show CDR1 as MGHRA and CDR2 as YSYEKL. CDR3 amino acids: CASSEQGNYGYTF. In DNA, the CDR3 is TGCGCCAGCAGCGAACAGGGAAACTATGGCTACACCTTC.

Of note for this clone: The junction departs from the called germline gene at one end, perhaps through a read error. CDR3 nucleotide sequence: TGTGCCAGCAGAAAATCGGGACAGGTACAAGTCTTC. It is translated as CASRKSGQVQVF. The chain links TRBV6-5 to TRBJ1-2, with 8 bases that match TRBD1. Germline V CDR1 and CDR2: MNHEY, SVGAGI. The CDR3 is 12 residues long.

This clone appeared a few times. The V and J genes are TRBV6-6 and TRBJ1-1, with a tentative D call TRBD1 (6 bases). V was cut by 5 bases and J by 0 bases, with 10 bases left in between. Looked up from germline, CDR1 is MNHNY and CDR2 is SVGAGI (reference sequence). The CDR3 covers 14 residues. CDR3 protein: CASSAGQMNTEAFF. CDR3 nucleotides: TGTGCCAGCAGTGCAGGACAGATGAACACTGAAGCTTTCTTT.

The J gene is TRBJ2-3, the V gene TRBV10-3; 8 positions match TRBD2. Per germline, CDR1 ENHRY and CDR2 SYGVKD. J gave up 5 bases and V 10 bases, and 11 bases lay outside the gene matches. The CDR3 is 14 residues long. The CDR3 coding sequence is TGTGCCACCCAGGGGTTTGCGGGGGGAGATACGCAGTATTTT. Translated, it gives CATQGFAGGDTQYF.

CDR3 region: CAWSVAGGWNSPLHF. The CDR3 nucleotides are TGTGCCTGGAGTGTGGCAGGGGGGTGGAATTCACCCCTCCACTTT. The rearrangement links TRBV30 to TRBJ1-6; 7 bases fit TRBD1. This CDR3 has 15 residues. Germline CDR1 GTSNPN, CDR2 SVGIG (reference sequence). V shed 0 bases and J 7 bases; nucleotides not matched to a gene: 6.

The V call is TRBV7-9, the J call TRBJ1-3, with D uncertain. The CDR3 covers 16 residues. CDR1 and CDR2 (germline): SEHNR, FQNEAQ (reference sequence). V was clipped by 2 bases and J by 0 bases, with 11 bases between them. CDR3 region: CASSLSQYLSGNTIYF. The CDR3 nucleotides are TGTGCCAGCAGCTTATCCCAGTACCTCTCTGGAAACACCATATATTTT.